The 16 T cell receptor beta chains listed next were all sequenced from one sample in a study of metastatic and nonmetastatic thyroid tumors. The entire patient cohort was treatment-naive prior to thyroid surgery. TCRdb ran MiXCR on the PCR reads. The sample comprises 100,000 or so clones, 15% of which are singletons, and roughly 3.9% rests with the top ten. The sequenced sample consisted of blood. The source of these receptors is a female donor with papillary thyroid cancer or a benign thyroid nodule (not recorded which). Some clones in this sample may be carry-over from other donors' samples.

This clone occurred a few times. A junction boundary mismatches the germline segment, possibly from a read error. This sequence joins TRBV28 and TRBJ1-2; 8 bases are shared with TRBD1. Germline-derived CDR1 and CDR2 are MDHEN and SYDVKM. This CDR3 is 16 amino acids long. The chain's CDR3 is CATISRGRNPFYGSTF. CDR3 in DNA: TGTGCCACCATAAGCAGGGGGCGAAATCCCTTCTATGGCTCCACCTTC.

The chain employs TRBV5-5 and TRBJ2-7; no clear D gene. From germline, CDR1 is SGHKS and CDR2 YYEKEE (reference sequence). The CDR3 length is 15 residues. The ends were cut back, 5 bases at V and 0 bases at J, with 15 bases in the middle. The CDR3 DNA sequence: TGTGCCAGCAGAAATCACCCAGGCCTCTCCTACGAGCAGTACTTC. This translates into CASRNHPGLSYEQYF.

In the case of this clone: With a much larger clone just one base away, this may be a read error. V usage is TRBV2 and J usage is TRBJ2-3; possibly TRBD1 for D (5 bases). This CDR3 region has 14 residues. Trimming removed 4 bases from V and 2 bases from J, with 10 bases in between. In germline, CDR1 is SNHLY, CDR2 FYNNEI. The CDR3 DNA is TGTGCCAGCAGTGTGCAGGGATACACAGATACGCAGTATTTT. Translated: CASSVQGYTDTQYF.

This clone was picked up one time. A single base separates this from a much larger clone, so it may be a read error. The chain combines TRBV9 with TRBJ1-3; D ambiguous. The CDR3 spans 15 residues. Germline lookup yields CDR1 SGDLS and CDR2 YYNGEE. The V and J ends lost 10 bases and 0 bases respectively, with 17 bases between them. The CDR3 coding sequence is TGTGCCCTATCAAACCGGGCCGCCTCTGGAAACACCATATATTTT. Encoded protein: CALSNRAASGNTIYF.

This clone was seen ten or more times. The chain employs TRBV7-9 and TRBJ2-5, with 8 bases identical to TRBD1. The CDR3 extends over 16 amino acids. Trimming at V came to 0 bases and at J to 3 bases, leaving 6 bases not matched to a gene. CDR1 SEHNR and CDR2 FQNEAQ come from the germline V gene (reference sequence). The CDR3: CASSLAFRTGKETQYF. CDR3 DNA sequence: TGTGCCAGCAGCTTAGCTTTCCGGACAGGGAAAGAGACCCAGTACTTC.

This clone was seen at least ten times. This chain joins TRBV19 and TRBJ1-2, with TRBD1 matching over 7 bases. Germline V CDR1 and CDR2: LNHDA, SQIVND (reference sequence). The CDR3 extends over 13 amino acids. V shed 5 bases, J shed 8 bases, and the junction held 8 bases outside the gene matches. CDR3 DNA: TGTGCCAGTAGTTATGGCAGGGGACAGGGCTACACCTTC. Its protein is CASSYGRGQGYTF.

This clone has at least ten counts. The chain has TRBV12-3 or TRBV12-4 and TRBJ2-7; 9 bases align to TRBD1. The CDR3 totals 15 residues. Trimming at V came to 7 bases and at J to 4 bases, leaving 11 bases not matched to a gene. CDR3 amino acids: CASTHGQGLAYEQYF. The CDR3 bases are TGTGCCAGCACCCATGGACAGGGGTTAGCTTACGAGCAGTACTTC.

A note on this clone: Given a much more abundant clone one base away, this may be a read error. This sample includes further DNA sequences coding for the same CDR3. The gene calls are TRBV4-1 and TRBJ2-7; 8 bases agree with TRBD2. The junction had 5 bases not matched to a gene; V was cut back by 1 base and J by 3 bases. Germline CDR1 is MGHRA and CDR2 is YSYEKL. There are 15 residues in the CDR3. The CDR3, as DNA: TGCGCCAGCAGCCAAGGTACTAGCGGTAACTACGAGCAGTACTTC. It encodes CASSQGTSGNYEQYF.

The genes are TRBV3-1 and TRBJ2-3; D ambiguous. V was clipped by 0 bases and J by 8 bases, with 12 bases between them. The CDR3 has 14 amino acids. The germline V gene encodes CDR1 LGHDT and CDR2 YNNKEL (reference sequence). This CDR3 reads CASSQDPTLCTQYF. The CDR3 bases are TGTGCCAGCAGCCAAGATCCCACCCTGTGTACGCAGTATTTT.

This clone showed up many times. This sample includes further DNA sequences coding for the same CDR3. The chain's CDR3 is CAWSFSGFEQYF. CDR3 nucleotide sequence: TGTGCCTGGAGTTTTTCAGGGTTCGAGCAGTACTTC. This sequence joins TRBV30 and TRBJ2-7, with D possibly being TRBD1 (5 bases). The germline CDR1 and CDR2 sequences are GTSNPN and SVGIG (reference sequence). This CDR3 is built from 12 residues. Trimming removed 2 bases at V and 6 bases at J, with 11 bases between.

The table lists this clone with a few counts. The genes are TRBV6-1 and TRBJ1-2; no firm D call. V lost 6 bases, J lost 9 bases, and 23 bases lay in between. From germline, CDR1 is MNHNS and CDR2 SASEGT. The CDR3 extends over 15 amino acids. CDR3 sequence: CASRGEIVAGYCYTF. The CDR3 DNA reads as TGTGCCAGCAGAGGAGAAATAGTGGCGGGATATTGCTACACCTTC.

This clone was recorded at least ten times. The genes are TRBV2 and TRBJ2-7, with 7 bases matching TRBD1. The CDR3 length is 16 residues. The germline V gene encodes CDR1 SNHLY and CDR2 FYNNEI. V lost 1 base and J lost 2; bases outside the gene matches: 8. CDR3 region: CASSEETGSATYEQYF. CDR3 DNA: TGTGCCAGCAGTGAAGAGACAGGGTCGGCCACCTACGAGCAGTACTTC. Supplemented by reference TRBV2 and TRBJ2-7, the full variable domain reads EPEVTQTPSHQVTQMGQEVILRCVPISNHLYFYWYRQILGQKVEFLVSFYNNEISEKSEIFDDQFSVERPDGSNFTLKIRSTKLEDSAMYFCASSEETGSATYEQYFGPGTRLTVT.

This clone showed up just a few times. This may be a read error: a much more frequent sequence differs by one nucleotide. The V gene is TRBV27, the J gene TRBJ2-2; 8 positions match TRBD2. The J segment lost 3 bases and the V segment lost 3 bases, leaving 0 bases of the junction unmatched. Looked up from germline, CDR1 is MNHEY and CDR2 is SMNVEV (reference sequence). The CDR3 spans 14 residues. CDR3 nucleotides: TGTGCCAGCAGTTTGCGGGAGGACACCGGGGAGCTGTTTTTT. Translating it yields CASSLREDTGELFF.

This clone occurred many times. The sample has other DNA sequences that encode this CDR3 too. The rearrangement uses TRBV7-9 and TRBJ2-2; D unresolved. The CDR3 contains 13 residues. The germline V and J ends were trimmed by 1 base and 6 bases, with 6 bases remaining between them. The germline V gene encodes CDR1 SEHNR and CDR2 FQNEAQ (reference sequence). The CDR3 nucleotides are TGTGCCAGCAGCTTAGAGTCATCCGGGGAGCTGTTTTTT. Translating it yields CASSLESSGELFF. Full variable domain (outside the CDR3, taken from reference TRBV7-9 and TRBJ2-2): DTGVSQNPRHKITKRGQNVTFRCDPISEHNRLYWYRQTLGQGPEFLTYFQNEAQLEKSRLLSDRFSAERPKGSFSTLEIQRTEQGDSAMYLCASSLESSGELFFGEGSRLTVL.

This clone was seen ten or more times. V usage is TRBV2 and J usage is TRBJ2-7; weak D call: TRBD1 (5 bases). V lost 9 bases and J lost 9, with 24 bases in between. The germline gives CDR1 SNHLY, CDR2 FYNNEI. This CDR3 spans 14 amino acids. CDR3: CASERGRALRGQYF. The CDR3 nucleotides read TGTGCCAGTGAAAGGGGCAGAGCCCTACGAGGGCAGTACTTC.

Many counts were recorded for this clone. This chain connects TRBV9 to TRBJ1-5; 10 bases align to TRBD1. The CDR3 extends over 14 amino acids. CDR1 SGDLS and CDR2 YYNGEE come from the germline V gene. Unmatched junction bases numbered 2, after V lost 4 bases and J lost 4 bases. The CDR3, as DNA: TGTGCCAGCAGCCCGGGACAGGGGAATCAGCCCCAGCATTTT. Amino acids: CASSPGQGNQPQHF.